This T cell receptor (beta chain) was profiled in a study of shared clonotypes between healthy human individuals. General study results and limits: Generation of non-shared clonotypes was less probable than generation of clonotypes shared by all four donors.

In the case of this clone: The target antigen is unknown.

Original analysis: As immunoSEQ supplied junction-only sequences (without quality scores), filtering differed. The table came from immunoSEQ multiplex PCR; TCRdb's copy has only in-frame clones and leaves some out. V and J calls and clone size are those listed in that table; D and trimming were worked out from the DNA. The sample yields more than 2 million clones, roughly 95% seen once. CD45RA-negative memory and CD45RA+ naive subsets were split from the CD4+ cells. The TCR comes from a man younger than 30 in good health. Sequenced material: naive CD4+ T cells sorted from blood. Subset defined: CD45RA+ positively selected.

The DNA for the CDR3 is TGTGCCAGCAGCGGATCCGACAGGGGCTATGGCTACACCTTC. Its translation is CASSGSDRGYGYTF. This chain connects TRBV9 to TRBJ1-2; 8 nucleotides align to TRBD1. V dropped 3 bases and J dropped 4; count of bases not matched to a gene: 5. Germline assignment: CDR1 SGDLS and CDR2 YYNGEE. CDR3 length equals 14 residues.